Below, 32 T cell receptor beta chains from the same sample are listed, as sequenced in a study of Ad26.COV2.S vaccination and SARS-CoV-2 variants (dated by TCRdb to the early 2020s). The treatment or condition label, as the study defines it: around 19 received Ad26.COV2.S at low or high dose, single or two shots; roughly five received placebo; per-sample allocation not given. For vaccine and placebo recipients, repertoires were sequenced using samples collected on day 63 after the first injection. The method was the immunoSEQ multiplex PCR assay. TCRdb limited this immuneACCESS table to in-frame rearrangements with V and J called. A share of clones is missing; checked studies link under half to unresolved V genes, and the rest is unexplained. This sample gives some 300,000 clones in total; 85% to 90% of them show up just once. The ten largest clones represent 1.5% to 2% of the sample. The sample was peripheral blood, taken in a trial of Ad26.COV2.S vaccine versus placebo. Source of these receptors: a person between 18 and 65 years old who received the Ad26.COV2.S COVID-19 vaccine or a placebo.

The chain couples TRBV5-1 to TRBJ2-7, with D perhaps assigned TRBD1 or TRBD2 (5 bases each). Looked up from germline, CDR1 is SGHRS and CDR2 is YFSETQ. The CDR3 is made up of 14 amino acids. Trimming cost V 4 bases and J 0 bases, with 11 bases left between them. Written as DNA, the CDR3 is TGCGCCAGCAGCGAAGCAGGGAGCTCCTACGAGCAGTACTTC. This codes for CASSEAGSSYEQYF.

The gene calls are TRBV7-9 and TRBJ1-1; D is unclear. Germline V gene lookup returns CDR1 SEHNR and CDR2 FQNEAQ (reference sequence). V lost 4 bases and J 0 bases, leaving 12 bases between the germline ends. The CDR3 length is 15 residues. The CDR3 is CASSSLAGLNTEAFF. The CDR3 DNA sequence: TGTGCCAGCAGCTCCCTCGCGGGTTTGAACACTGAAGCTTTCTTT.

J is TRBJ1-5 and V is TRBV27; perhaps TRBD1 as D (6 bases). The CDR3 contains 14 residues. V was shortened by 6 bases and J by 3 bases, with 12 bases between the two germline ends. The germline V gene encodes CDR1 MNHEY and CDR2 SMNVEV (reference sequence). CDR3 in amino acids: CASRGQSYNQPQHF. The CDR3 DNA reads TGTGCCAGCAGAGGACAGTCCTACAATCAGCCCCAGCATTTT.

This clone was counted between two and nine times. The chain carries TRBV4-3 and TRBJ1-4; D remains ambiguous. Germline CDR1 reads LGHNA; CDR2 reads YSLEER. V was clipped by 0 bases and J by 4 bases, with 9 bases between them. There are 15 residues in the CDR3. The CDR3 nucleotides read TGCGCCAGCAGCCAAGAGATGGGGAGTAATGAAAAACTGTTTTTT. This codes for CASSQEMGSNEKLFF.

The rearrangement uses TRBV20-1 and TRBJ2-3; D uncertain. The CDR3 totals 15 residues. V was shortened by 3 bases and J by 4 bases, with 17 bases between the two germline ends. Germline V lookup: CDR1 DFQATT, CDR2 SNEGSKA (reference sequence). This chain's CDR3 is CSASSLTVGPDTQYF. The DNA for the CDR3 is TGCAGTGCTAGTAGTCTGACGGTTGGCCCAGATACGCAGTATTTT.

V is TRBV20-1 and J is TRBJ2-7; D is tentatively TRBD1 or TRBD2 (6 bases each). Per germline, CDR1 DFQATT and CDR2 SNEGSKA (reference sequence). Trimming took off 3 bases at V and 3 bases at J, with 12 bases between the two ends. This CDR3 is built from 13 residues. The DNA of the CDR3 is TGCAGTGCTAGTGAAGGGGGGCTCTACGAGCAGTACTTC. It yields the protein CSASEGGLYEQYF.

The gene calls are TRBV12-3 or TRBV12-4 and TRBJ1-1; maybe TRBD1 (5 bases). V was shortened by 7 bases and J by 1 base, with 10 bases between the two germline ends. This CDR3 spans 13 amino acids. The CDR3 coding sequence is TGTGCCAGCACCGTCAGGGAGAACACTGAAGCTTTCTTT. As protein: CASTVRENTEAFF.

V usage is TRBV30 and J usage is TRBJ1-5, with D possibly TRBD1 on 6 matching bases. Germline V gene lookup returns CDR1 GTSNPN and CDR2 SVGIG (reference sequence). The ends were cut back, 5 bases at V and 0 bases at J, with 8 bases in the middle. CDR3 size: 13 residues. CDR3 residues: CAWQGGSNQPQHF. The CDR3 bases are TGTGCCTGGCAAGGGGGTAGCAATCAGCCCCAGCATTTT. The full variable domain, its missing parts supplied by reference TRBV30 and TRBJ1-5, is SQTIHQWPATLVQPVGSPLSLECTVEGTSNPNLYWYRQAAGRGLQLLFYSVGIGQISSEVPQNLSASRPQDRQFILSSKKLLLSDSGFYLCAWQGGSNQPQHFGDGTRLSIL.

This sequence joins TRBV4-3 and TRBJ1-1; tentatively, D is TRBD1 (5 bases). Germline CDR1 LGHNA, CDR2 YSLEER. This CDR3 has 17 amino acids. Trimming left V 0 bases short and J 5 bases short, with 19 bases between. The DNA for the CDR3 is TGCGCCAGCAGCCAAGATTGGGCGAGACGGGGGGGTACTGAAGCTTTCTTT. Translation: CASSQDWARRGGTEAFF.

This clone was recorded once. This chain uses TRBV9 with TRBJ2-3; 9 nucleotides align to TRBD2. CDR1 is SGDLS, CDR2 YYNGEE, per germline. Losses at the gene ends were 5 bases for V and 2 bases for J; bases not matched to a gene: 9. The CDR3 is 16 residues long. The CDR3 sequence: CASRKGASGATDTQYF. The CDR3 nucleotides are TGTGCCAGCAGGAAGGGGGCTAGCGGGGCCACAGATACGCAGTATTTT.

The count of this clone is one. The genes are TRBV5-6 and TRBJ2-7; tentative D call: TRBD2 (6 bases). The CDR3 has 15 amino acids. CDR1 and CDR2 (germline): SGHDT, YYEEEE. Trimming took 8 bases from V and 7 from J, leaving 25 bases between them. The CDR3 region is CASFSRRGARHEQYF. The CDR3 region has the DNA TGTGCCAGTTTCAGCCGGAGGGGCGCCCGCCATGAGCAGTACTTC.

The chain uses TRBV13 and TRBJ2-7, with D possibly TRBD1 on 6 matching bases. CDR1 and CDR2 (germline): PRHDT, FYEKMQ (reference sequence). V was trimmed by 5 bases and J by 4 bases, leaving 15 bases between them. The CDR3 covers 14 residues. DNA for the CDR3: TGTGCCAGCAGCCGACGAAGGGGGATGTACGAGCAGTACTTC. Encoded protein: CASSRRRGMYEQYF.

The chain carries TRBV29-1 and TRBJ2-5; a weak D match, TRBD1 (6 bases). CDR3 length: 12 amino acids. CDR1 is SQVTM and CDR2 is ANQGSEA in the germline V gene. V gave up 6 bases and J gave up 6 bases, with 14 bases separating them. The CDR3 sequence: CSVANREQTQYF. The DNA for the CDR3 is TGCAGCGTCGCAAACAGGGAACAGACCCAGTACTTC.

This clone was seen once. The chain employs TRBV18 and TRBJ1-1, with 9 bases lining up with TRBD1. In germline, CDR1 is KGHSH, CDR2 LQKENI. V was pared by 0 bases and J by 4 bases, with 9 bases of the junction left unmatched. The CDR3 spans 17 residues. The chain's CDR3 is CASSPPGQGFWITEAFF. CDR3 coding DNA: TGTGCCAGCTCACCACCGGGACAGGGTTTTTGGATCACTGAAGCTTTCTTT.

Notes on this clone: Different DNA sequences within this sample yield the same CDR3. CDR3 sequence (DNA): TGTGCCAGCAGCCCGACTAGCGGGGGGGCAGGTGAGCAGTTCTTC. Translating gives CASSPTSGGAGEQFF. The J gene is TRBJ2-1, the V gene TRBV2; the match to TRBD2 covers 14 bases. From germline, CDR1 is SNHLY and CDR2 FYNNEI. The CDR3 is made up of 15 amino acids. Trimming removed 6 bases from V and 9 bases from J; junction bases left unmatched: 7.

This chain joins TRBV5-3 and TRBJ1-1, with 7 bases identical to TRBD1. TRBV5-3 carries the ORF label, with uncertain function. V lost 4 bases and J lost 5; bases outside the gene matches: 17. The CDR3 is 17 amino acids. CDR3 coding DNA: TGTGCCAGAAGCCTCCCACCGCTGACAGGGCTAGGTACTGAAGCTTTCTTT. Translating it yields CARSLPPLTGLGTEAFF.

The sample holds one count of this clone. V and J are TRBV5-1 and TRBJ2-3; unclear D gene. Germline loops: CDR1 SGHRS, CDR2 YFSETQ. The CDR3 is 13 amino acids. Trimming stripped 7 bases from V and 2 bases from J, with 11 bases between. The chain's CDR3 is CASSRQVTDTQYF. The CDR3 DNA is TGCGCCAGCTCCCGGCAAGTCACAGATACGCAGTATTTT.

On this clone: The identical CDR3 is also encoded by other nucleotide sequences in the sample. This chain links TRBV7-2 with TRBJ2-1; tentatively, D is TRBD1 (6 bases). The CDR3 loop spans 15 amino acids. V dropped 3 bases and J dropped 1 base, with 10 bases sitting between them. Germline V gives CDR1 SGHTA, CDR2 FQGNSA. In DNA, the CDR3 is TGTGCCAGCAGCTTGGTGGGGGCGTCCTACAATGAGCAGTTCTTC. This gives the protein CASSLVGASYNEQFF.

V and J are TRBV5-1 and TRBJ1-3; a possible D gene is TRBD1 (6 bases). V gave up 1 base and J gave up 4 bases, with 9 bases separating them. The CDR3 spans 14 residues. CDR1 is SGHRS and CDR2 is YFSETQ in the germline V gene. As DNA, the CDR3 is TGCGCCAGCAGCTTGAGTACAGGGGGAAACACCATATATTTT. This translates into CASSLSTGGNTIYF. Looking up the rest from reference TRBV5-1 and TRBJ1-3 gives the full variable domain: KAGVTQTPRYLIKTRGQQVTLSCSPISGHRSVSWYQQTPGQGLQFLFEYFSETQRNKGNFPGRFSGRQFSNSRSEMNVSTLELGDSALYLCASSLSTGGNTIYFGEGSWLTVV.

V gene TRBV28 combines with J gene TRBJ1-1; the D gene is possibly TRBD1 (6 bases). The CDR3 covers 15 residues. Deletions cut 2 bases from V and 5 bases from J, with 15 bases between. Germline V gives CDR1 MDHEN, CDR2 SYDVKM. CDR3 coding DNA: TGTGCCAGCAGTTTAGCTCGGGGGGCGCGGACTGAAGCTTTCTTT. This gives the protein CASSLARGARTEAFF.

The chain couples TRBV9 to TRBJ2-3; 8 bases match TRBD2. V lost 6 bases and J lost 4; bases outside the gene matches: 7. This CDR3 has 14 amino acids. The germline V gene encodes CDR1 SGDLS and CDR2 YYNGEE. DNA for the CDR3: TGTGCCAGCAATTCGGGGGGGCATGCAGATACGCAGTATTTT. Translation: CASNSGGHADTQYF.

This chain connects TRBV6-4 to TRBJ1-1; possible D gene TRBD1, 5 bases. CDR1 and CDR2 from the germline V gene are MRHNA and SNTAGT. The CDR3 is 14 amino acids. Trimming pared 2 bases from V and 0 bases from J, leaving 7 bases between. In DNA form, the CDR3 reads TGTGCCAGCAGTGACCCGGACATGAACACTGAAGCTTTCTTT. Translation gives CASSDPDMNTEAFF.

The chain employs TRBV2 and TRBJ1-3; 7 positions agree with TRBD1. The germline V gene encodes CDR1 SNHLY and CDR2 FYNNEI. This CDR3 is 15 amino acids long. The J segment lost 0 bases and the V segment lost 7 bases, leaving 6 bases of the junction unmatched. The CDR3: CASILGQASGNTIYF. CDR3 sequence (DNA): TGTGCCAGCATTCTCGGACAGGCCTCTGGAAACACCATATATTTT.

The chain joins TRBV2 to TRBJ1-1; 7 nucleotides match TRBD1. Germline values: CDR1 SNHLY, CDR2 FYNNEI. V lost 5 bases to trimming and J lost 1 base; unmatched junction nucleotides: 1. CDR3 length equals 13 residues. The CDR3 coding sequence is TGTGCCAGCAGTCGACAGGGGAACACTGAAGCTTTCTTT. This sequence encodes CASSRQGNTEAFF. Filled out from reference TRBV2 and TRBJ1-1, the complete variable domain reads EPEVTQTPSHQVTQMGQEVILRCVPISNHLYFYWYRQILGQKVEFLVSFYNNEISEKSEIFDDQFSVERPDGSNFTLKIRSTKLEDSAMYFCASSRQGNTEAFFGQGTRLTVV.

V usage is TRBV27 and J usage is TRBJ1-2; 8 positions agree with TRBD1. From germline, CDR1 is MNHEY and CDR2 SMNVEV (reference sequence). V shed 5 bases and J 2 bases; nucleotides not matched to a gene: 4. The CDR3 runs 14 residues. CDR3 sequence: CASSPRTGNYGYTF. Here the CDR3 DNA reads TGTGCCAGCAGTCCACGGACAGGGAACTATGGCTACACCTTC.

This clone is classed as medium-sized (0.01 to 0.1%). The rearrangement links TRBV13 to TRBJ2-7; 7 bases match TRBD2. Germline CDR1 is PRHDT and CDR2 is FYEKMQ (reference sequence). V dropped 5 bases and J dropped 2; count of bases not matched to a gene: 6. The CDR3 consists of 14 residues. In DNA, the CDR3 is TGTGCCAGCAGCCCGGGGAGCGGGACCTACGAGCAGTACTTC. Amino acid sequence: CASSPGSGTYEQYF.

The sample holds many counts of this clone. The chain uses TRBV4-3 and TRBJ1-1; D is undetermined. CDR3 size: 15 residues. From germline, CDR1 is LGHNA and CDR2 YSLEER. Between the trimmed V and J ends, which lost 0 bases and 1 base, there was a span of 9 bases. This chain's CDR3 is CASSQEGYQNTEAFF. As DNA, the CDR3 is TGCGCCAGCAGCCAAGAGGGTTACCAGAACACTGAAGCTTTCTTT.

The chain uses TRBV6-1 and TRBJ1-1; 9 bases map to TRBD1. The trim removed 4 bases at V and 1 base at J, leaving 7 bases unmatched. CDR3 size: 16 residues. The germline CDR1 and CDR2 sequences are MNHNS and SASEGT. The CDR3: CASSGTGVARNTEAFF. The CDR3 DNA follows: TGTGCCAGCAGTGGGACAGGGGTGGCCCGGAACACTGAAGCTTTCTTT.

This chain uses TRBV25-1 with TRBJ1-6; 8 nucleotides line up with TRBD1. Unmatched junction bases numbered 7, after V lost 3 bases and J lost 9 bases. The CDR3 consists of 15 residues. Germline-derived CDR1 and CDR2 are MGHDK and SYGVNS. CDR3 in amino acids: CASSDSRTGFSPLHF. As DNA, the CDR3 is TGTGCCAGCAGTGATTCCCGGACAGGGTTTTCACCCCTCCACTTT.

On this clone: Compared with germline, one end of the junction differs, possibly owing to a read error. The chain combines TRBV7-7 with TRBJ2-5; 8 bases line up with TRBD1. Germline V gives CDR1 SSHAT, CDR2 FNYEAQ (reference sequence). This CDR3 is 18 amino acids long. The CDR3 DNA reads as TGTGCTAGCAGCCCCCTCAGTTCAGGGGGCATCGCCCGGGAGACCCAGTACTTC. Its protein product is CASSPLSSGGIARETQYF.

This clone was recorded only once. The chain has TRBV5-8 and TRBJ1-5, with D unresolved. V lost 4 bases and J 5 bases, leaving 19 bases between the germline ends. The CDR3 runs to 16 residues. Germline assignment: CDR1 SGHTS and CDR2 YDEGEE. CDR3: CASSATLYPGHQPQHF. CDR3 sequence (DNA): TGTGCCAGCAGCGCAACTTTATACCCGGGCCATCAGCCCCAGCATTTT.

This clone was recorded once. V gene TRBV6-5 combines with J gene TRBJ2-1; 8 bases fit TRBD2. Unmatched junction bases numbered 5, after V lost 2 bases and J lost 8 bases. The CDR3 has 14 residues. Germline CDR1 reads MNHEY; CDR2 reads SVGAGI. CDR3: CASSYTGGRDEQFF. The CDR3 nucleotides read TGTGCCAGCAGTTACACGGGGGGGCGGGATGAGCAGTTCTTC.